This is a list of T cell receptor beta chains from one sample in a study of T cell repertoires in cytomegalovirus infection. TCRdb reprocessed the reads via MiXCR and lists one record per CDR3 protein. Among more than 500,000 distinct CDR3 sequences listed, more than 15% were seen once. The specimen sequenced was CD8+ T cells from PBMCs. These receptors were taken from a human donor in good health (CMV status not recorded). Some clones in this sample may be carry-over from other donors' samples. The CDR3 runs from the conserved cysteine through the conserved F or W. Fields, in order: D gene, J gene, V gene, clone size, CDR3 DNA, CDR3 protein. A D gene is named only where the DNA matches it firmly. Size is stated for part of the rows, as once, few or many counts, or as a class when the clone is expanded.

d_gene: NA; j_gene: TRBJ1-5; v_gene: TRBV28; abundance: few; CDR3nt: TGTGCCAGCAGTTTCCAGGCTAGCAATCAGCCCCAGCATTTT; CDR3aa: CASSFQASNQPQHF
d_gene: NA; j_gene: TRBJ2-6; v_gene: TRBV6-6; abundance: many; CDR3nt: TGTGCCAGCAGTTCACCGACAGTGAGCATCTCTGGGGCCAACGTCCTGACTTTC; CDR3aa: CASSSPTVSISGANVLTF
d_gene: NA; j_gene: TRBJ1-4; v_gene: TRBV7-9; abundance: many; CDR3nt: TGTGCCAGCAGCTTAGGTTCGGGAGGAGAAAAACTGTTTTTT; CDR3aa: CASSLGSGGEKLFF
d_gene: NA; j_gene: TRBJ2-1; v_gene: TRBV6-6; abundance: NA; CDR3nt: TGTGCCAGCAGTTACTCGCAGGTAGAGCAGTTCTTC; CDR3aa: CASSYSQVEQFF
d_gene: NA; j_gene: TRBJ1-5; v_gene: TRBV9; abundance: few; CDR3nt: TGTGCCAGCAGTGCCGGGACACCCAATCAGCCCCAGCATTTT; CDR3aa: CASSAGTPNQPQHF
d_gene: NA; j_gene: TRBJ1-3; v_gene: TRBV4-1; abundance: NA; CDR3nt: TGCGCCAGCAGCCCGACATCGGCCTCTGGACACACCATATATTTT; CDR3aa: CASSPTSASGHTIYF
d_gene: NA; j_gene: TRBJ2-7; v_gene: TRBV6-2/TRBV6-3; abundance: few; CDR3nt: TGTGCCAGCAGTCACTGGACCAGCCTCTCCTACGAGCAGTACTTC; CDR3aa: CASSHWTSLSYEQYF
d_gene: NA; j_gene: TRBJ2-7; v_gene: TRBV29-1; abundance: NA; CDR3nt: TGCAGCGTACTGACAGGGAGGTTGGCCTACGAGCAGTACTTC; CDR3aa: CSVLTGRLAYEQYF
d_gene: TRBD2; j_gene: TRBJ2-7; v_gene: TRBV7-2; abundance: many; CDR3nt: TGTGCCAGCAGCTCCGGACTAGTCCCCTACGAGCAGTACTTC; CDR3aa: CASSSGLVPYEQYF
d_gene: NA; j_gene: TRBJ2-1; v_gene: TRBV29-1; abundance: NA; CDR3nt: TGCAGCGCAAGACAGAACTACAATGAGCAGTTCTTC; CDR3aa: CSARQNYNEQFF
d_gene: NA; j_gene: TRBJ1-1; v_gene: TRBV2; abundance: NA; CDR3nt: TGTGCCACGCAGGGGCGCACTGAAGCTTTCTTT; CDR3aa: CATQGRTEAFF
d_gene: NA; j_gene: TRBJ2-6; v_gene: TRBV12-3/TRBV12-4; abundance: many; CDR3nt: TGTGCCAGCAGCACCCGACCGGGGTCCGGGGCCAACGTCCTGACTTTC; CDR3aa: CASSTRPGSGANVLTF
d_gene: NA; j_gene: TRBJ1-1; v_gene: TRBV6-6; abundance: many; CDR3nt: TGTGCCAGCACTAGACAGGAGGCGAACACTGAAGCTTTCTTT; CDR3aa: CASTRQEANTEAFF
d_gene: NA; j_gene: TRBJ2-1; v_gene: TRBV27; abundance: NA; CDR3nt: TGTGCCAGCAGTCGCGGACTCCTCTATGTCGATGAGCAGTTCTTC; CDR3aa: CASSRGLLYVDEQFF
d_gene: NA; j_gene: TRBJ2-1; v_gene: TRBV6-5; abundance: many; CDR3nt: TGTGCCAGCAGTTACTTTCCGGACCCCCGCTCCTACAATGAGCAGTTCTTC; CDR3aa: CASSYFPDPRSYNEQFF
d_gene: TRBD2; j_gene: TRBJ2-5; v_gene: TRBV6-5; abundance: NA; CDR3nt: TGTGCCAGCAGTTCCACGACTAGCGGGTACCAAGAGACCCAGTACTTC; CDR3aa: CASSSTTSGYQETQYF
d_gene: TRBD2; j_gene: TRBJ2-7; v_gene: TRBV9; abundance: many; CDR3nt: TGTGCCAGCAGCGTAGTGGCGGGAGGGCCTAGTGAGGAGCAGTACTTC; CDR3aa: CASSVVAGGPSEEQYF
d_gene: TRBD2; j_gene: TRBJ2-2; v_gene: TRBV19; abundance: many; CDR3nt: TGTGCCAGTAGTATATCCAGCGGGAGAACCGGGGAGCTGTTTTTT; CDR3aa: CASSISSGRTGELFF
d_gene: NA; j_gene: TRBJ2-1; v_gene: TRBV19; abundance: many; CDR3nt: TGTGCCAGTAGTATAGATCAAGGTGGCAATGAGCAGTTCTTC; CDR3aa: CASSIDQGGNEQFF
d_gene: TRBD1; j_gene: TRBJ2-5; v_gene: TRBV5-5; abundance: few; CDR3nt: TGTGCCAGCAGCTCCAACAGGGGGCCCCCCCAAGAGACCCAGTACTTC; CDR3aa: CASSSNRGPPQETQYF
d_gene: NA; j_gene: TRBJ2-5; v_gene: TRBV5-1; abundance: NA; CDR3nt: TGCGCCAGCAGCCCGGGGGGCGGACGGGAGACCCAGTACTTC; CDR3aa: CASSPGGGRETQYF
d_gene: NA; j_gene: TRBJ2-7; v_gene: TRBV7-6; abundance: many; CDR3nt: TGTGCCAGCAGCTCCCCCGGTAGCGGCCCCTACGAGCAGTACTTC; CDR3aa: CASSSPGSGPYEQYF
d_gene: NA; j_gene: TRBJ2-3; v_gene: TRBV7-8; abundance: many; CDR3nt: TGTGCCAGCAGCAAGGCCCGAGGACGAACTAGCACAGATACGCAGTATTTT; CDR3aa: CASSKARGRTSTDTQYF
d_gene: TRBD2; j_gene: TRBJ2-1; v_gene: TRBV4-2; abundance: NA; CDR3nt: TGTGCCAGCAGCCAAGACCCCGGGCCGGGAGGGCCAGATGAGCAGTTCTTC; CDR3aa: CASSQDPGPGGPDEQFF
d_gene: TRBD1; j_gene: TRBJ1-2; v_gene: TRBV5-4; abundance: few; CDR3nt: TGTGCCAGCAGCTTGGGGGACAGTTCTAACTATGGCTACACCTTC; CDR3aa: CASSLGDSSNYGYTF
d_gene: NA; j_gene: TRBJ2-1; v_gene: TRBV6-4; abundance: few; CDR3nt: TGTGCCAGCAGTGCCATAGTAGGGGGGGGAGAGCATGAGCAGTTCTTC; CDR3aa: CASSAIVGGGEHEQFF
d_gene: NA; j_gene: TRBJ1-6; v_gene: TRBV4-1; abundance: few; CDR3nt: TGCGCCAGCAGCCAAGAAGGTGGGCAGGGGTATAATTCACCCCTCCACTTT; CDR3aa: CASSQEGGQGYNSPLHF
d_gene: TRBD2; j_gene: TRBJ2-5; v_gene: TRBV29-1; abundance: few; CDR3nt: TGCAGCGTTGAGACCCTAGCGGTAAGACAAGAGACCCAGTACTTC; CDR3aa: CSVETLAVRQETQYF
d_gene: NA; j_gene: TRBJ1-5; v_gene: TRBV12-3/TRBV12-4; abundance: many; CDR3nt: TGTGCCAGCAGTTTATCGGGCAGATCCTATAGCAATCAGCCCCAGCATTTT; CDR3aa: CASSLSGRSYSNQPQHF
d_gene: NA; j_gene: TRBJ2-7; v_gene: TRBV14; abundance: many; CDR3nt: TGTGCCAGCAGCCCCCGGATGGATTTTACCTACGAGCAGTACTTC; CDR3aa: CASSPRMDFTYEQYF
d_gene: TRBD1; j_gene: TRBJ1-2; v_gene: TRBV12-5; abundance: many; CDR3nt: TGTGCTAGTGGTTTGGTACCCAGGTTTCCTGGACAGGGGCCTCAGGATGGCTACACCTTC; CDR3aa: CASGLVPRFPGQGPQDGYTF
d_gene: NA; j_gene: TRBJ1-2; v_gene: TRBV10-3; abundance: few; CDR3nt: TGTGCCATCAGTGAGGGGCCGGGGGCAGTCGGCTACACCTTC; CDR3aa: CAISEGPGAVGYTF
d_gene: NA; j_gene: TRBJ1-2; v_gene: TRBV6-5; abundance: NA; CDR3nt: TGTGCCAGCAGTTACATGCGGGAAGGTGACTATGGCTACACCTTC; CDR3aa: CASSYMREGDYGYTF
d_gene: NA; j_gene: TRBJ1-2; v_gene: TRBV12-3/TRBV12-4; abundance: many; CDR3nt: TGTGCCAGCAGTTTATCGGCCCGCTTAGACTATGGCTACACCTTC; CDR3aa: CASSLSARLDYGYTF
d_gene: NA; j_gene: TRBJ2-3; v_gene: TRBV27; abundance: few; CDR3nt: TGTGCCAGCAGTTTAACGAGGGGGGGGGATACGCAGTATTTT; CDR3aa: CASSLTRGGDTQYF
d_gene: NA; j_gene: TRBJ2-7; v_gene: TRBV14; abundance: many; CDR3nt: TGTGCCAGCAGCCAAGACTATTCTTACGAGCAGTACTTC; CDR3aa: CASSQDYSYEQYF
d_gene: NA; j_gene: TRBJ2-7; v_gene: TRBV12-3/TRBV12-4; abundance: many; CDR3nt: TGTGCTCCCAAGGTCCTCGGGACACCTTGGGGGGCCTACGAGCAGTACTTC; CDR3aa: CAPKVLGTPWGAYEQYF
d_gene: NA; j_gene: TRBJ2-3; v_gene: TRBV15; abundance: many; CDR3nt: TGTGCCACCAGCAGAGGGACAGTCACAGATACGCAGTATTTT; CDR3aa: CATSRGTVTDTQYF
d_gene: NA; j_gene: TRBJ2-1; v_gene: TRBV5-1; abundance: NA; CDR3nt: TGCGCCAGCAGCCTCCGATTGAACGATGAGCAGTTCTTC; CDR3aa: CASSLRLNDEQFF
d_gene: NA; j_gene: TRBJ1-4; v_gene: TRBV18; abundance: few; CDR3nt: TGTGCCAGCTCACCACCGGAGTACCCCGACCGATCCGAAAAACTGTTTTTT; CDR3aa: CASSPPEYPDRSEKLFF
d_gene: TRBD2; j_gene: TRBJ2-1; v_gene: TRBV6-1; abundance: few; CDR3nt: TGTGCCAGCAGTGCCCCTGAGCGGGGGCCGGGGGAGCAGTTCTTC; CDR3aa: CASSAPERGPGEQFF
d_gene: NA; j_gene: TRBJ1-1; v_gene: TRBV7-8; abundance: many; CDR3nt: TGTGCCAGCAGCTTAGCGATATCCCCTGAAGCTTTCTTT; CDR3aa: CASSLAISPEAFF
d_gene: NA; j_gene: TRBJ1-2; v_gene: TRBV4-1; abundance: few; CDR3nt: TGCGCCAGCAGCCAAGATGGGGGGAACTATGGCTACACCTTC; CDR3aa: CASSQDGGNYGYTF
d_gene: NA; j_gene: TRBJ1-5; v_gene: TRBV20-1; abundance: few; CDR3nt: TGCAGTGCTAGCCTTCCCTCTGATTTTAGCAATCAGCCCCAGCATTTT; CDR3aa: CSASLPSDFSNQPQHF
d_gene: TRBD1; j_gene: TRBJ2-2; v_gene: TRBV7-9; abundance: NA; CDR3nt: TGTGCCAGCAGCTCGGCCGGGACAGGGCGAACCGGGGAGCTGTTTTTT; CDR3aa: CASSSAGTGRTGELFF
d_gene: NA; j_gene: TRBJ2-1; v_gene: TRBV3-1; abundance: few; CDR3nt: TGTGCCAGCAGCCAAGGAAGGATAACCTACAATGAGCAGTTCTTC; CDR3aa: CASSQGRITYNEQFF
d_gene: NA; j_gene: TRBJ2-1; v_gene: TRBV11-2; abundance: many; CDR3nt: TGTGCCAGCAGAAAGTTTGAGGGTGAGCAGTTCTTC; CDR3aa: CASRKFEGEQFF
d_gene: TRBD1; j_gene: TRBJ2-7; v_gene: TRBV20-1; abundance: few; CDR3nt: TGCAGTGCTAGTTATCGACAGGGCTCCTACGAGCAGTACTTC; CDR3aa: CSASYRQGSYEQYF
d_gene: NA; j_gene: TRBJ1-1; v_gene: TRBV5-1; abundance: NA; CDR3nt: TGCGCCAGCAGGACGGAGAACACTGAAGCTTTCTTT; CDR3aa: CASRTENTEAFF